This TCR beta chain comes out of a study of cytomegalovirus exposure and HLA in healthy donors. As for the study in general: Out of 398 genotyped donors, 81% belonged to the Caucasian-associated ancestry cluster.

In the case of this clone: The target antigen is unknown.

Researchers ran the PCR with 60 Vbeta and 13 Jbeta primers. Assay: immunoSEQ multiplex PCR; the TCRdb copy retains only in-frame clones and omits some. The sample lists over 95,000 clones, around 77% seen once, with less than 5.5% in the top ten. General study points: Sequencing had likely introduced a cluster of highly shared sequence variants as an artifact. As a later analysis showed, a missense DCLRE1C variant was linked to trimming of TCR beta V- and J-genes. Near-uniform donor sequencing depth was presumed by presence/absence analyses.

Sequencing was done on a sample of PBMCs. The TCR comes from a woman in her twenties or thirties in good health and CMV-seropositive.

CDR3 protein: CASSLHRGNNEQYF. The CDR3 region has the DNA TGTGCCAGCAGCCTTCACAGGGGTAACAACGAGCAGTACTTC. This chain joins TRBV11-3 and TRBJ2-7; 7 bases are shared with TRBD1. Losses at the gene ends were 5 bases for V and 5 bases for J; bases not matched to a gene: 9. CDR3 size: 14 residues. CDR1 and CDR2 from the germline V gene are SGHNT and YENEEA.